The next 30 T cell receptor beta chains were all read from a single sample in a study of CD8+CD57+ T cells in acquired aplastic anemia. Profiles of TCR beta VDJ and CDR3 were generated from a genomic DNA template. Using its own MiXCR run on the reads, TCRdb lists one record per CDR3 protein. Found here are 170,000 or so distinct CDR3 sequences, 63% of them singletons; the top ten hold about 42%. Individuals selected for sequencing had exhibited CD8+CD57+ cell expansion on flow cytometry. Source material: sorted CD4+, CD8+, or CD8+CD57+ T cells (not recorded which) from PBMCs. All receptors derive from a human donor with aplastic anemia.

V usage is TRBV19 and J usage is TRBJ1-1; 7 bases are shared with TRBD1. The CDR3 covers 15 residues. V dropped 3 bases and J dropped 1; count of bases not matched to a gene: 5. CDR1 is LNHDA and CDR2 is SQIVND in the germline V gene (reference sequence). Written as DNA, the CDR3 is TGTGCCAGTAGTATTGGTGACAGGGCGAACACTGAAGCTTTCTTT. Amino acid sequence: CASSIGDRANTEAFF.

The CDR3 DNA follows: TGCAGCGTTACCCATACGTCAAGCTCTGGAAACACCATATATTTT. Encoded protein: CSVTHTSSSGNTIYF. The chain couples TRBV29-1 to TRBJ1-3; D is uncertain. V lost 5 bases to trimming and J lost 0 bases, with 14 bases between them. Per germline, CDR1 SQVTM and CDR2 ANQGSEA. The CDR3 covers 15 residues. Full variable domain (missing parts from reference TRBV29-1 and TRBJ1-3): SAVISQKPSRDICQRGTSLTIQCQVDSQVTMMFWYRQQPGQSLTLIATANQGSEATYESGFVIDKFPISRPNLTFSTLTVSNMSPEDSSIYLCSVTHTSSSGNTIYFGEGSWLTVV.

The chain employs TRBV11-2 and TRBJ1-1; 7 bases are shared with TRBD1. This CDR3 comprises 13 residues. CDR1 and CDR2 (germline): SGHAT, FQNNGV. Trimming at V came to 5 bases and at J to 6 bases, leaving 6 bases not matched to a gene. This chain's CDR3 is CASSPGGRSEAFF. The CDR3 bases are TGTGCCAGCAGCCCAGGGGGTAGGTCTGAAGCTTTCTTT.

The genes are TRBV2 and TRBJ2-7; D perhaps matches TRBD1 (5 bases). The DNA matches TRBJ2-5 better at its end, which makes the J call doubtful. The CDR3 is 15 amino acids. Germline V CDR1 and CDR2: SNHLY, FYNNEI. CDR3 residues: CASSARTTVQETQYF. The CDR3 DNA is TGTGCCAGCAGTGCACGGACAACAGTACAAGAGACCCAGTACTTC.

The V gene is TRBV7-8, the J gene TRBJ2-7, with D uncertain. V shed 2 bases and J shed 5 bases, with 4 bases lying between them. The CDR3 has 11 residues. Per the germline V gene, CDR1 is SGHVS and CDR2 is FQNEAQ. CDR3 sequence reads: CASSLYDEQYF. In DNA form, the CDR3 reads TGTGCCAGCAGCTTATACGACGAGCAGTACTTC.

The table lists this clonotype with many counts. The rearrangement uses TRBV20-1 and TRBJ1-1; a weak D match, TRBD1 (5 bases). Trimming stripped 0 bases from V and 10 bases from J, with 18 bases between. CDR3 length: 14 residues. The germline CDR1 and CDR2 sequences are DFQATT and SNEGSKA (reference sequence). In nucleotides, the CDR3 is TGCAGTGCTAGAGATAAATACGGGGGTGGTGGAGCTTTCTTT. Translation: CSARDKYGGGGAFF.

This clonotype has a count of ten or more. V and J are TRBV27 and TRBJ2-7; D gene ambiguous. The CDR3 contains 13 residues. Germline CDR1 reads MNHEY; CDR2 reads SMNVEV (reference sequence). V was shortened by 0 bases and J by 2 bases, with 5 bases between the two germline ends. The CDR3 DNA sequence: TGTGCCAGCAGTTTATCCCCCACCTACGAGCAGTACTTC. This translates into CASSLSPTYEQYF.

This clonotype was seen many times. The chain joins TRBV7-9 to TRBJ2-2, with 8 bases matching TRBD2. Germline V gene data show CDR1 as SEHNR and CDR2 as FQNEAQ (reference sequence). This CDR3 contains 20 residues. V lost 2 bases to trimming and J lost 0 bases; unmatched junction nucleotides: 14. CDR3 bases: TGTGCCAGCAGCTTAAAGGATCTCCCCCTAGCGGGCGCGAACACCGGGGAGCTGTTTTTT. Protein: CASSLKDLPLAGANTGELFF.

This clonotype was counted only a few times. The chain carries TRBV6-1 and TRBJ1-4, with 11 bases matching TRBD1. V lost 7 bases and J lost 0; bases outside the gene matches: 19. The germline CDR1 and CDR2 sequences are MNHNS and SASEGT. The CDR3 is made up of 21 amino acids. Here the CDR3 DNA reads TGTGCCAGCAAATACCGTAGAAGCATGGGACAGGGGGACGCAACTAATGAAAAACTGTTTTTT. Amino acid sequence: CASKYRRSMGQGDATNEKLFF.

The chain has TRBV5-8 and TRBJ2-3; D is uncertain. The germline V gene encodes CDR1 SGHTS and CDR2 YDEGEE. Trimming stripped 1 base from V and 0 bases from J, with 9 bases between. This CDR3 comprises 15 residues. As DNA, the CDR3 is TGTGCCAGCAGCTTGAGACCAGCTAGCACAGATACGCAGTATTTT. It is translated as CASSLRPASTDTQYF.

In its sample, this clonotype was seen many times. The chain couples TRBV29-1 to TRBJ1-1; TRBD1 matches 8 bases. Looked up from germline, CDR1 is SQVTM and CDR2 is ANQGSEA. V shed 5 bases and J 6 bases; nucleotides not matched to a gene: 5. The CDR3 is made up of 12 amino acids. Here the CDR3 reads CSVFRDRPEAFF. CDR3 nucleotides: TGCAGCGTTTTCCGGGACAGGCCTGAAGCTTTCTTT.

The chain couples TRBV2 to TRBJ2-3; TRBD1 might be the D (5 bases). Per germline, CDR1 SNHLY and CDR2 FYNNEI. V was pared by 5 bases and J by 1 base, with 13 bases between. The CDR3 is 15 amino acids. CDR3 DNA: TGTGCCAGCAGTTTCCGACAGAAGCGCACAGATACGCAGTATTTT. Translating gives CASSFRQKRTDTQYF.

The table lists this clonotype with many counts. V gene TRBV5-1 combines with J gene TRBJ1-1, with a tentative D call TRBD1 (5 bases). Trimming shortened V by 0 bases and J by 1 base, and 10 bases separated the two germline ends. This CDR3 comprises 15 residues. The germline V gene has CDR1 SGHRS and CDR2 YFSETQ. The CDR3 coding sequence is TGCGCCAGCAGCTTGGTGGGGGGATCGAACACTGAAGCTTTCTTT. Protein: CASSLVGGSNTEAFF. The full variable domain, with the rest looked up from reference TRBV5-1 and TRBJ1-1, is KAGVTQTPRYLIKTRGQQVTLSCSPISGHRSVSWYQQTPGQGLQFLFEYFSETQRNKGNFPGRFSGRQFSNSRSEMNVSTLELGDSALYLCASSLVGGSNTEAFFGQGTRLTVV.

This clonotype was observed at least ten times. The V gene is TRBV6-1, the J gene TRBJ1-2; D unresolved. There are 15 residues in the CDR3. The V end lost 2 bases, the J end lost 3 bases, and 13 bases lay between the germline ends. CDR1 and CDR2 from the germline V gene are MNHNS and SASEGT. The CDR3 protein is CASSEFSYVHYGYTF. In DNA, the CDR3 is TGTGCCAGCAGTGAATTCTCCTACGTTCACTATGGCTACACCTTC.

This clonotype was found once. The chain is built from TRBV12-3 or TRBV12-4 and TRBJ1-1, with 7 bases fitting TRBD1. The CDR3 contains 17 residues. With 5 bases clipped from V and 2 bases from J, the junction kept 14 bases outside the gene matches. This chain's CDR3 is CASSPLNLGQLNTEAFF. The DNA of the CDR3 is TGTGCCAGCAGTCCGCTGAACTTGGGACAGCTCAACACTGAAGCTTTCTTT.

This clonotype has more than one count but fewer than ten. V usage is TRBV2 and J usage is TRBJ2-3; 8 bases are shared with TRBD2. Trimming took 9 bases from V and 3 from J; bases not matched to a gene: 5. Germline V gene sequence: CDR1 SNHLY, CDR2 FYNNEI. The CDR3 has 13 amino acids. The CDR3 loop is CASQLADTDTQYF. For the CDR3, the DNA is TGTGCCAGTCAACTAGCGGATACAGATACGCAGTATTTT.

This sequence joins TRBV4-2 and TRBJ2-3; either TRBD1 or TRBD2 may fit D (5 bases each). With 1 base removed from V and 6 bases from J, the gap between germline ends came to 17 bases. CDR1 is LGHNA, CDR2 YNFKEQ, per germline. The CDR3 is 16 residues long. The CDR3, as DNA: TGTGCCAGCAGCCAAGTGGGAGACAGATCACTGGATACGCAGTATTTT. This encodes CASSQVGDRSLDTQYF.

CDR3 residues: CASRSSGRGSYNEQFF. The CDR3 nucleotides read TGTGCCAGCAGGTCAAGCGGGAGGGGTTCCTACAATGAGCAGTTCTTC. The rearrangement links TRBV7-3 to TRBJ2-1, with TRBD2 matching over 10 bases. Losses at the gene ends were 6 bases for V and 1 base for J; bases not matched to a gene: 6. Germline CDR1 reads SGHTA; CDR2 reads FQGTGA. CDR3 length: 16 residues.

The V call is TRBV20-1, the J call TRBJ2-3; the match to TRBD2 covers 10 bases. The trim removed 6 bases at V and 1 base at J, leaving 10 bases unmatched. Germline V gene data show CDR1 as DFQATT and CDR2 as SNEGSKA (reference sequence). This CDR3 contains 16 residues. CDR3 nucleotides: TGCAGTGCCACGACTAGCGGGTGGGATGGCACAGATACGCAGTATTTT. It is translated as CSATTSGWDGTDTQYF.

This clonotype was recorded at least ten times. The chain couples TRBV20-1 to TRBJ2-1; D assignment may be TRBD1 or TRBD2 (6 bases each). The CDR3 is 15 amino acids. V was cut by 0 bases and J by 4 bases, with 13 bases left in between. Germline V gives CDR1 DFQATT, CDR2 SNEGSKA (reference sequence). CDR3 in amino acids: CSARDVGGQYNEQFF. CDR3 DNA: TGCAGTGCTAGAGATGTGGGGGGCCAGTACAATGAGCAGTTCTTC.

The chain combines TRBV7-9 with TRBJ2-7; no firm D call. The CDR3 is 12 residues long. V lost 5 bases, J lost 7 bases, and 12 bases lay in between. The germline gives CDR1 SEHNR, CDR2 FQNEAQ (reference sequence). The CDR3: CASSGNDWEQYF. CDR3 DNA: TGTGCCAGCAGCGGGAATGACTGGGAGCAGTACTTC.

The V call is TRBV7-2, the J call TRBJ2-7; D unresolved. The V gene lost 3 bases and the J gene lost 3 bases, with 9 bases spanning the gap. The germline CDR1 and CDR2 sequences are SGHTA and FQGNSA. CDR3 size: 13 residues. In DNA, the CDR3 is TGTGCCAGCAGCTTGGGCACGTTCTACGAGCAGTACTTC. Amino acids: CASSLGTFYEQYF.

The V gene is TRBV12-3 or TRBV12-4, the J gene TRBJ1-5; possible D gene TRBD1, 5 bases. V lost 1 base, J lost 3 bases, and 16 bases lay in between. The CDR3 consists of 17 residues. The CDR3 DNA reads TGTGCCAGCAGTTTAGGTTCTGGCAGGGAGGCCAATCAGCCCCAGCATTTT. Translation: CASSLGSGREANQPQHF.

This clonotype was detected a few times. The chain carries TRBV29-1 and TRBJ1-2; unclear D gene. V gave up 6 bases and J gave up 6 bases, with 11 bases separating them. The CDR3 consists of 11 residues. Looked up from germline, CDR1 is SQVTM and CDR2 is ANQGSEA. CDR3 amino acids: CSVRALDGYTF. The CDR3 DNA reads as TGCAGCGTGCGGGCCTTAGATGGCTACACCTTC.

V is TRBV6-5 and J is TRBJ2-3; no clear D gene. The CDR3 runs to 18 residues. V was clipped by 0 bases and J by 7 bases, with 23 bases between them. Germline lookup yields CDR1 MNHEY and CDR2 SVGAGI. The CDR3 bases are TGTGCCAGCAGTTACTCGACCGGTTCTGGAAACACCATATATACGCAGTATTTT. It translates to CASSYSTGSGNTIYTQYF.

The rearrangement uses TRBV29-1 and TRBJ1-6, with D unclear. CDR3 size: 13 residues. Per the germline V gene, CDR1 is SQVTM and CDR2 is ANQGSEA. Trimming removed 4 bases from V and 7 bases from J, with 11 bases in between. The DNA for the CDR3 is TGCAGCGTTGCTTTCACGGTAAATTCACCCCTCCACTTT. This translates into CSVAFTVNSPLHF. Variable domain in full (rest from reference TRBV29-1 and TRBJ1-6): SAVISQKPSRDICQRGTSLTIQCQVDSQVTMMFWYRQQPGQSLTLIATANQGSEATYESGFVIDKFPISRPNLTFSTLTVSNMSPEDSSIYLCSVAFTVNSPLHFGNGTRLTVT.

The sample holds many counts of this clonotype. This chain links TRBV13 with TRBJ2-7, with 7 nucleotides matching TRBD1. CDR1 PRHDT and CDR2 FYEKMQ come from the germline V gene (reference sequence). The CDR3 has 14 residues. The V and J ends lost 4 bases and 0 bases, in that order; junction bases with no gene match: 3. The CDR3 reads CASSSTGSSYEQYF. For the CDR3, the DNA is TGTGCCAGCAGCTCGACAGGGAGCTCCTACGAGCAGTACTTC.

The gene calls are TRBV7-9 and TRBJ2-3; 9 bases fit TRBD2. J lost 4 bases, V lost 4 bases, and 9 bases had no gene match. Germline lookup yields CDR1 SEHNR and CDR2 FQNEAQ (reference sequence). The CDR3 has 16 amino acids. The CDR3 here is CASSYWGLADPDTQYF. The DNA for the CDR3 is TGTGCCAGCAGCTATTGGGGACTAGCAGATCCAGATACGCAGTATTTT.

The rearrangement links TRBV27 to TRBJ2-1; D remains ambiguous. CDR3 length equals 16 residues. Per the germline V gene, CDR1 is MNHEY and CDR2 is SMNVEV (reference sequence). With 11 bases removed from V and 10 bases from J, the gap between germline ends came to 30 bases. CDR3 DNA sequence: TGTGCCTGCACCAAAGTTCGAGCAGGAATGGATCCGGAGCAGTTCTTC. It translates to CACTKVRAGMDPEQFF.

The V call is TRBV19, the J call TRBJ2-5, with D possibly matching TRBD1 (5 bases). This CDR3 is built from 14 residues. Germline values: CDR1 LNHDA, CDR2 SQIVND (reference sequence). V dropped 8 bases and J dropped 4 bases, with 17 bases sitting between them. For the CDR3, the DNA is TGTGCCAGTGGCGACTCATTAAGGGGAGAGACCCAGTACTTC. Encoded protein: CASGDSLRGETQYF.